Below, 30 T cell receptor beta chains from the same sample are listed, as sequenced in a study of blood T cell repertoires in COVID-19. This table comes from immunoSEQ multiplex PCR, and its TCRdb copy is limited to in-frame clones, with some not included. The sample consists of 60,000 to 80,000 clones, approximately 90% of them appearing once. The sample comprised peripheral blood. Receptor source: a woman older than 75 with acute or convalescent COVID-19.

This chain connects TRBV11-2 to TRBJ1-2; D is unresolved. The CDR3 length is 15 residues. Trimming took 5 bases from V and 4 from J, leaving 17 bases between them. Germline V gene data show CDR1 as SGHAT and CDR2 as FQNNGV. In DNA, the CDR3 is TGTGCCAGCAGCCCAGGCCCGGGGTCGAGCTATGGCTACACCTTC. This sequence encodes CASSPGPGSSYGYTF.

V usage is TRBV2 and J usage is TRBJ1-5, with TRBD1 matching 8 bases. V trimming: 5 bases; J trimming: 0 bases; junction bases outside the gene matches: 6. CDR1 and CDR2 (germline): SNHLY, FYNNEI. The CDR3 length is 16 residues. CDR3 protein: CASSLYGQGSNQPQHF. The DNA of the CDR3 is TGTGCCAGCAGTTTATACGGACAGGGTAGCAATCAGCCCCAGCATTTT.

J is TRBJ1-2 and V is TRBV19; 9 bases map to TRBD1. There are 15 residues in the CDR3. Trimming took 4 bases from V and 7 from J; bases not matched to a gene: 10. Germline V gene sequence: CDR1 LNHDA, CDR2 SQIVND (reference sequence). The CDR3: CASSTGPGTGTGYTF. In nucleotides, the CDR3 is TGTGCCAGTAGTACGGGCCCCGGGACAGGGACTGGCTACACCTTC.

The rearrangement links TRBV11-2 to TRBJ1-4; no reliable D call. The CDR3 extends over 14 amino acids. Germline V gene sequence: CDR1 SGHAT, CDR2 FQNNGV. V lost 4 bases to trimming and J lost 7 bases, with 13 bases between them. The CDR3 loop reads CASSSAPGSEKLFF. As DNA, the CDR3 is TGTGCCAGCAGCTCGGCCCCGGGGAGTGAAAAACTGTTTTTT.

V gene TRBV10-3 combines with J gene TRBJ1-1, with a possible D match to TRBD1 (5 bases). Between the trimmed V and J ends, which lost 4 bases and 0 bases, there was a span of 18 bases. This CDR3 comprises 17 residues. In germline, CDR1 is ENHRY, CDR2 SYGVKD. The CDR3 protein is CAISGRGGGIMNTEAFF. CDR3 in DNA: TGTGCCATCAGTGGTCGAGGCGGGGGGATAATGAACACTGAAGCTTTCTTT.

The chain employs TRBV18 and TRBJ1-1; a weak D match, TRBD1 (6 bases). The CDR3 totals 14 residues. Looked up from germline, CDR1 is KGHSH and CDR2 is LQKENI. Trimming left V 6 bases short and J 6 bases short, with 17 bases between. CDR3: CASSRGGDGAEAFF. Here the CDR3 DNA reads TGTGCCAGCTCCAGGGGTGGTGATGGGGCTGAAGCTTTCTTT. The whole variable domain, filled in from reference TRBV18 and TRBJ1-1, reads NAGVMQNPRHLVRRRGQEARLRCSPMKGHSHVYWYRQLPEEGLKFMVYLQKENIIDESGMPKERFSAEFPKEGPSILRIQQVVRGDSAAYFCASSRGGDGAEAFFGQGTRLTVV.

V gene TRBV7-9 combines with J gene TRBJ2-5, with D maybe TRBD2 (5 bases). Trimming took 8 bases from V and 1 from J, leaving 8 bases between them. Germline-derived CDR1 and CDR2 are SEHNR and FQNEAQ (reference sequence). This CDR3 contains 12 residues. Written as DNA, the CDR3 is TGTGCCAGCGGGAGAAGCCAAGAGACCCAGTACTTC. It translates to CASGRSQETQYF.

The rearrangement uses TRBV15 and TRBJ2-1; D is perhaps TRBD1 (6 bases). There are 17 residues in the CDR3. Trimming removed 0 bases at V and 1 base at J, with 13 bases between. Germline CDR1 and CDR2: LNHNV and YYDKDF (reference sequence). The CDR3 DNA sequence: TGTGCCACCAGCAGAGATTTGGGGACACTATCCTACAATGAGCAGTTCTTC. Translating gives CATSRDLGTLSYNEQFF.

The V gene is TRBV7-6, the J gene TRBJ2-7; tentative D call: TRBD2 (5 bases). V was shortened by 3 bases and J by 0 bases, with 15 bases between the two germline ends. CDR3 length: 16 amino acids. CDR1 is SGHVS and CDR2 is FNYEAQ in the germline V gene. In DNA, the CDR3 is TGTGCCAGCAGCTTCCGGGGAACGGGTAGCTCCTACGAGCAGTACTTC. It encodes CASSFRGTGSSYEQYF.

The chain carries TRBV19 and TRBJ2-6; D unresolved. Germline V gene sequence: CDR1 LNHDA, CDR2 SQIVND (reference sequence). Trimming removed 6 bases from V and 0 bases from J, with 9 bases in between. The length of the CDR3 is 15 residues. The CDR3 region has the DNA TGTGCCAGTAGCCTCCTCTCCTCTGGGGCCAACGTCCTGACTTTC. Amino acids: CASSLLSSGANVLTF.

This clone occurred once. The chain employs TRBV27 and TRBJ2-1, with D maybe TRBD2 (5 bases). V gave up 3 bases and J gave up 4 bases, with 10 bases separating them. CDR1 is MNHEY and CDR2 is SMNVEV in the germline V gene (reference sequence). CDR3 size: 14 residues. This CDR3 reads CASSFLGEYNEQFF. CDR3 nucleotide sequence: TGTGCCAGCAGTTTCCTTGGGGAGTACAATGAGCAGTTCTTC.

The J gene is TRBJ1-6, the V gene TRBV5-1; TRBD1 is a possible D gene (6 bases). V lost 4 bases, J lost 13 bases, and 21 bases lay in between. Germline assignment: CDR1 SGHRS and CDR2 YFSETQ. The CDR3 runs 15 residues. The CDR3 DNA is TGCGCCAGCAGCCGTTTAGGGGGGGGTTCCTTCCCCCTCCACTTT. It encodes CASSRLGGGSFPLHF.

The gene calls are TRBV3-1 (or the pseudogene TRBV3-2) and TRBJ2-5, with TRBD2 identical over 12 bases. V trimming: 4 bases; J trimming: 1 base; junction bases outside the gene matches: 4. CDR3 length: 16 amino acids. The germline V gene encodes CDR1 LGHDT and CDR2 YNNKEL (reference sequence). DNA for the CDR3: TGTGCCAGCAGCCTTCGGACTAGCGGGGTCCAAGAGACCCAGTACTTC. Translation gives CASSLRTSGVQETQYF.

The chain combines TRBV2 with TRBJ2-5, with 11 bases identical to TRBD1. With 6 bases clipped from V and 6 bases from J, the junction kept 9 bases outside the gene matches. From germline, CDR1 is SNHLY and CDR2 FYNNEI. The CDR3 is made up of 15 amino acids. CDR3 sequence: CASRLPGQGGKTQYF. CDR3 coding DNA: TGTGCCAGCAGGCTGCCGGGACAGGGGGGAAAGACCCAGTACTTC.

V gene TRBV23-1 combines with J gene TRBJ1-1; 9 bases match TRBD1. TRBV23-1 belongs to the ORF category, with a function that is uncertain. Trimming at V came to 1 base and at J to 1 base, leaving 16 bases not matched to a gene. This CDR3 has 20 residues. For the CDR3, the DNA is TGCGCCAGCAGTCAATACTGGGACAGGGCGCCTCTCGCTGCGAACACTGAAGCTTTCTTT. Amino acids: CASSQYWDRAPLAANTEAFF.

This chain links TRBV11-2 with TRBJ2-3; the match to TRBD2 covers 8 bases. Germline-derived CDR1 and CDR2 are SGHAT and FQNNGV. CDR3 size: 15 residues. The J segment lost 7 bases and the V segment lost 5 bases, leaving 11 bases of the junction unmatched. The CDR3 bases are TGTGCCAGCAGCCTTCTAGCGGGTTACTCCCATACGCAGTATTTT. Its translation: CASSLLAGYSHTQYF.

The rearrangement links TRBV9 to TRBJ2-7, with 8 bases identical to TRBD1. Germline V CDR1 and CDR2: SGDLS, YYNGEE. CDR3 size: 17 residues. Germline trimming cut 0 bases from V and 4 bases from J; bases unmatched to any gene: 12. The CDR3 DNA reads as TGTGCCAGCAGCGTAGCTACGTTGGGGACAGGAGCGTACGAGCAGTACTTC. Encoded protein: CASSVATLGTGAYEQYF.

V is TRBV11-3 and J is TRBJ2-3, with 8 bases matching TRBD2. CDR3 length: 14 amino acids. Per germline, CDR1 SGHNT and CDR2 YENEEA. With 8 bases clipped from V and 0 bases from J, the junction kept 4 bases outside the gene matches. The CDR3 spells CASRGGPSTDTQYF. As DNA, the CDR3 is TGTGCCAGCCGCGGGGGGCCGAGCACAGATACGCAGTATTTT.

The rearrangement joins TRBV27 to TRBJ2-2; a possible D gene is TRBD2 (5 bases). CDR1 MNHEY and CDR2 SMNVEV come from the germline V gene (reference sequence). V lost 5 bases and J lost 6, with 10 bases in between. The CDR3 runs to 13 residues. The CDR3 coding sequence is TGTGCCAGCAGTGAATCGAGGGCCGGGGAGCTGTTTTTT. Amino acid sequence: CASSESRAGELFF.

This chain connects TRBV5-1 to TRBJ1-4, with D perhaps matching TRBD1 (5 bases). Germline values: CDR1 SGHRS, CDR2 YFSETQ. This CDR3 comprises 15 residues. V was shortened by 4 bases and J by 7 bases, with 17 bases between the two germline ends. The CDR3 region has the DNA TGCGCCAGCAGCCACGGACTCGGGGGTAGTGAAAAACTGTTTTTT. Translated, it gives CASSHGLGGSEKLFF.

The genes are TRBV11-3 and TRBJ1-1; D remains unclear. Germline CDR1 and CDR2: SGHNT and YENEEA. Trimming stripped 5 bases from V and 0 bases from J, with 7 bases between. The CDR3 extends over 13 amino acids. The CDR3 is CASSRQMNTEAFF. The CDR3 DNA sequence: TGTGCCAGCAGCCGCCAGATGAACACTGAAGCTTTCTTT.

This clone has more than one count but fewer than ten. The CDR3 nucleotides are TGTGCCACCAGTGATGCCGGGACTAGCGGCGGGGCCTACAATGAGCAGTTCTTC. Translation gives CATSDAGTSGGAYNEQFF. The rearrangement links TRBV24-1 to TRBJ2-1, with 11 bases lining up with TRBD2. CDR3 size: 18 residues. Trimming took 3 bases from V and 2 from J; bases not matched to a gene: 8. Germline V lookup: CDR1 KGHDR, CDR2 SFDVKD.

The V and J genes are TRBV6-6 and TRBJ2-7; D possibly corresponds to TRBD1 (6 bases). CDR3 length: 14 amino acids. Trimming removed 6 bases at V and 5 bases at J, with 17 bases between. The V gene's germline CDR1 is MNHNY and CDR2 SVGAGI (reference sequence). CDR3 protein: CASSQFQGSHEQYF. The CDR3 nucleotides read TGTGCCAGCAGCCAGTTCCAGGGGTCCCACGAGCAGTACTTC.

The genes are TRBV7-3 and TRBJ2-1; TRBD2 agrees at 7 bases. The CDR3 is 16 residues long. Per the germline V gene, CDR1 is SGHTA and CDR2 is FQGTGA. Trimming cost V 3 bases and J 7 bases; bases outside gene matches: 12. The CDR3 DNA is TGTGCCAGCAGCTTCTCCCCGGGGGGAGCTTCAAATGAGCAGTTCTTC. It specifies CASSFSPGGASNEQFF. The complete variable domain, with remaining parts taken from reference TRBV7-3 and TRBJ2-1, reads GAGVSQTPSNKVTEKGKYVELRCDPISGHTALYWYRQSLGQGPEFLIYFQGTGAADDSGLPNDRFFAVRPEGSVSTLKIQRTERGDSAVYLCASSFSPGGASNEQFFGPGTRLTVL.

The CDR3 bases are TGTGCCAGCAGCCCCCGCGGGGACGCGAACACCGGGGAGCTGTTTTTT. This translates into CASSPRGDANTGELFF. The J gene is TRBJ2-2, the V gene TRBV11-3; D is perhaps TRBD2 (6 bases). CDR3 length: 16 residues. Germline CDR1 reads SGHNT; CDR2 reads YENEEA. V was cut by 5 bases and J by 0 bases, with 13 bases left in between.

CDR3 DNA: TGTGCCAGCAGTTACAGGTCGGGACAGGGGGGACATGAGCAGTTCTTC. Its translation is CASSYRSGQGGHEQFF. The chain uses TRBV6-2 or TRBV6-3 and TRBJ2-1; the match to TRBD1 covers 11 bases. This CDR3 comprises 16 residues. Germline CDR1 MNHEY, CDR2 SVGEGT. Trimming removed 2 bases from V and 8 bases from J; junction bases left unmatched: 8.

The chain carries TRBV10-2 and TRBJ1-1; 8 nucleotides agree with TRBD1. Germline V CDR1 and CDR2: WSHSY, SAAADI. CDR3 length equals 13 residues. The trim removed 2 bases at V and 4 bases at J, leaving 0 bases unmatched. The CDR3 loop reads CASSETGGTEAFF. The CDR3 DNA reads as TGCGCCAGCAGTGAGACAGGGGGCACTGAAGCTTTCTTT.

The chain has TRBV7-2 and TRBJ2-7; 7 bases agree with TRBD1. The V gene's germline CDR1 is SGHTA and CDR2 FQGNSA. V trimming: 5 bases; J trimming: 6 bases; junction bases outside the gene matches: 10. The CDR3 runs to 14 residues. The CDR3 is CASSPQRDSGEQYF. The CDR3 nucleotides are TGTGCCAGCAGCCCTCAACGGGACAGTGGCGAGCAGTACTTC.

This sequence joins TRBV5-1 and TRBJ2-7; possibly TRBD2 for D (6 bases). V was cut by 4 bases and J by 5 bases, with 19 bases left in between. CDR3 size: 15 residues. Germline values: CDR1 SGHRS, CDR2 YFSETQ. CDR3: CASSPNLASSHEQYF. CDR3 sequence (DNA): TGCGCCAGCAGCCCCAATCTAGCGTCGTCCCACGAGCAGTACTTC. The variable domain in full, with the rest retrieved from reference TRBV5-1 and TRBJ2-7, is KAGVTQTPRYLIKTRGQQVTLSCSPISGHRSVSWYQQTPGQGLQFLFEYFSETQRNKGNFPGRFSGRQFSNSRSEMNVSTLELGDSALYLCASSPNLASSHEQYFGPGTRLTVT.

The chain couples TRBV5-5 to TRBJ1-5, with 8 bases matching TRBD1. CDR1 and CDR2 (germline): SGHKS, YYEKEE (reference sequence). Germline trimming cut 1 base from V and 5 bases from J; bases unmatched to any gene: 2. The CDR3 runs to 14 residues. The CDR3 reads CASSLPGGDQPQHF. In nucleotides, the CDR3 is TGTGCCAGCAGCTTGCCAGGGGGCGATCAGCCCCAGCATTTT.